This TCR beta chain was retrieved from a study of blood T cell repertoires in COVID-19. The overall study: Nucleic acid was either cDNA or gDNA, and it came from T cells, B-cell-depleted T cells, or PBMCs.

Authors' processing steps: Estimation of nucleated cell counts relied on the amplification of reference gene primers. Sequenced by immunoSEQ multiplex PCR; TCRdb stores in-frame clones only, minus some. The V and J calls and clone size come from that table; D and trimming were worked out from the DNA. The sample has roughly 410,000 clones, roughly 90% seen once. The sequence was obtained from a man aged 40-49 years with acute or convalescent COVID-19. The sample was peripheral blood.

CDR3 nucleotide sequence: TGTGCCAGTAGTACACTAGCGGGAGCTAACTACGAGCAGTACTTC. Translated: CASSTLAGANYEQYF. The chain recombines TRBV19 with TRBJ2-7, with 11 nucleotides matching TRBD2. J lost 3 bases, V lost 4 bases, and 5 bases had no gene match. CDR1 is LNHDA and CDR2 is SQIVND in the germline V gene (reference sequence). The CDR3 loop spans 15 amino acids. The complete variable domain, with remaining parts taken from reference TRBV19 and TRBJ2-7, reads DGGITQSPKYLFRKEGQNVTLSCEQNLNHDAMYWYRQDPGQGLRLIYYSQIVNDFQKGDIAEGYSVSREKKESFPLTVTSAQKNPTAFYLCASSTLAGANYEQYFGPGTRLTVT.